The 7 T cell receptor beta chains listed next were all sequenced from one sample in a study of blood T cell repertoires in COVID-19. Method: immunoSEQ multiplex PCR; TCRdb's copy keeps in-frame clones and lacks some. The sample comprises fewer than 400,000 clones, just under 90% of which are singletons, and roughly a tenth rests with the top ten. Sequencing was done on a sample of PBMCs or T cells enriched from blood (not recorded which). The origin of the receptors is a woman aged 50 to 65 who had recovered from COVID-19.

The rearrangement joins TRBV9 to TRBJ1-5; TRBD1 matches at 7 bases. The CDR3 length is 21 residues. Germline CDR1 is SGDLS and CDR2 is YYNGEE. Losses at the gene ends were 0 bases for V and 6 bases for J; bases not matched to a gene: 24. CDR3 amino acids: CASSVARFPAGTGAFLQPQHF. The CDR3 region has the DNA TGTGCCAGCAGCGTAGCTAGGTTTCCTGCCGGTACAGGGGCCTTCCTTCAGCCCCAGCATTTT.

This chain connects TRBV5-6 to TRBJ1-6, with unresolved D. With 3 bases removed from V and 2 bases from J, the gap between germline ends came to 9 bases. CDR3 length: 15 amino acids. Per germline, CDR1 SGHDT and CDR2 YYEEEE. The CDR3 protein is CASSSYAPYNSPLHF. CDR3 DNA: TGTGCCAGCAGCTCGTACGCGCCCTATAATTCACCCCTCCACTTT.

About this clone itself: At one end the junction does not follow the germline gene, possibly because of a read error. The chain recombines TRBV25-1 with TRBJ2-1; D is perhaps TRBD2 (5 bases). From germline, CDR1 is MGHDK and CDR2 SYGVNS. The length of the CDR3 is 11 residues. This CDR3 is CASNSGNGQFF. DNA for the CDR3: TGTGCCAGCAATTCGGGGAATGGGCAGTTCTTC.

This sequence joins TRBV5-4 and TRBJ2-3; TRBD2 matches 14 bases. J was trimmed by 2 bases and V by 3 bases; bases with no gene match: 5. Looked up from germline, CDR1 is SGHNT and CDR2 is YYREEE (reference sequence). The CDR3 sequence is 17 residues long. In DNA, the CDR3 is TGTGCCAGCAGCTCCGGACTAGCGGGGGGATTCACAGATACGCAGTATTTT. Protein product: CASSSGLAGGFTDTQYF.

This rearrangement joins TRBV28 to TRBJ2-5; D is perhaps TRBD2 (6 bases). The germline gives CDR1 MDHEN, CDR2 SYDVKM. V lost 2 bases and J 0 bases, leaving 25 bases between the germline ends. CDR3 length equals 20 residues. The CDR3, as DNA: TGTGCCAGCAGTTTAGTGGGAGGCTGGCAGGAGCTTCTGTACCAAGAGACCCAGTACTTC. It yields the protein CASSLVGGWQELLYQETQYF. The variable domain in full, completed from reference TRBV28 and TRBJ2-5, reads DVKVTQSSRYLVKRTGEKVFLECVQDMDHENMFWYRQDPGLGLRLIYFSYDVKMKEKGDIPEGYSVSREKKERFSLILESASTNQTSMYLCASSLVGGWQELLYQETQYFGPGTRLLVL.

In this sample, this clone turned up a few times. The chain is built from TRBV10-3 and TRBJ1-3; D is undetermined. The CDR3 runs to 10 residues. V was clipped by 10 bases and J by 4 bases, with 5 bases between them. The germline V gene has CDR1 ENHRY and CDR2 SYGVKD. This CDR3 reads CASGGNTIYF. CDR3 nucleotides: TGTGCCAGCGGAGGAAACACCATATATTTT.

This clone showed up just once. This chain links TRBV4-2 with TRBJ1-1; 9 nucleotides line up with TRBD1. The germline V gene encodes CDR1 LGHNA and CDR2 YNFKEQ. V lost 3 bases to trimming and J lost 4 bases; unmatched junction nucleotides: 9. CDR3 length: 16 amino acids. CDR3 DNA: TGTGCCAGCAGCCAGGGACAGGGAGGTGAAGGCACTGAAGCTTTCTTT. This gives the protein CASSQGQGGEGTEAFF.